The next 29 T cell receptor beta chains were all read from a single sample in a study of CD8+ T cells in alopecia areata. Sequencing templates came from extracted RNA that was reverse transcribed into cDNA. Produced via immunoSEQ multiplex PCR; TCRdb's table is partial and in-frame only. Of 95,000 to 110,000 clones in the sample, around 83% were seen once. As to treatment: oral pan-JAK inhibitor, 5-10 mg twice daily. The sequencing here drew on CD8+ T cells sorted from blood, taken at week 24, from a patient treated with tofacitinib. The receptors shown here come from a human donor with alopecia areata.

The chain recombines TRBV7-2 with TRBJ2-5, with TRBD2 matching 13 bases. Trimming cost V 5 bases and J 5 bases; bases outside gene matches: 11. Germline CDR1 SGHTA, CDR2 FQGNSA. CDR3 length: 17 residues. The CDR3 is CASSPRLAGGLRETQYF. The CDR3 nucleotides read TGTGCCAGCAGCCCCAGACTAGCGGGGGGCCTTCGGGAGACCCAGTACTTC.

This clone came up a few times. This chain joins TRBV7-2 and TRBJ2-3, with a weak D call TRBD2 (6 bases). CDR1 is SGHTA and CDR2 is FQGNSA in the germline V gene. The germline V and J ends were trimmed by 1 base and 2 bases, with 10 bases remaining between them. This CDR3 is built from 15 residues. The CDR3 protein is CASSLGTILTDTQYF. In DNA, the CDR3 is TGTGCCAGCAGCTTAGGGACTATCCTCACAGATACGCAGTATTTT.

The CDR3 here is CAVPGSGANTEAFF. CDR3 in DNA: TGTGCCGTCCCAGGATCGGGGGCGAACACTGAAGCTTTCTTT. This chain connects TRBV6-5 to TRBJ1-1; D might be TRBD1 (6 bases). Germline lookup yields CDR1 MNHEY and CDR2 SVGAGI. The CDR3 length is 14 residues. Trimming took 11 bases from V and 1 from J, leaving 17 bases between them.

CDR3: CASSDGLALGETQYF. The DNA for the CDR3 is TGTGCCAGCAGCGATGGACTAGCGTTGGGAGAGACCCAGTACTTC. The rearrangement uses TRBV5-6 and TRBJ2-5; 9 nucleotides match TRBD2. Germline V gene data show CDR1 as SGHDT and CDR2 as YYEEEE. V lost 4 bases, J lost 4 bases, and 8 bases stayed unmatched. The CDR3 runs to 15 residues.

The V gene is TRBV29-1, the J gene TRBJ2-3; no firm D call. Germline assignment: CDR1 SQVTM and CDR2 ANQGSEA. This CDR3 spans 13 amino acids. Trimming removed 4 bases at V and 2 bases at J, with 10 bases between. CDR3: CSVGGFATDTQYF. DNA for the CDR3: TGCAGCGTTGGGGGTTTTGCCACAGATACGCAGTATTTT.

This clone was seen a handful of times. This CDR3 is CASSSDSLEQYF. Written as DNA, the CDR3 is TGTGCCAGCAGCTCGGACTCCCTGGAGCAGTACTTC. V gene TRBV13 combines with J gene TRBJ2-7; TRBD2 might be the D (5 bases). Per the germline V gene, CDR1 is PRHDT and CDR2 is FYEKMQ (reference sequence). Trimming took off 4 bases at V and 7 bases at J, with 11 bases between the two ends. The CDR3 is made up of 12 amino acids.

The rearrangement joins TRBV5-1 to TRBJ1-2; 8 nucleotides line up with TRBD1. From germline, CDR1 is SGHRS and CDR2 YFSETQ. V was clipped by 5 bases and J by 7 bases; unmatched bases: 7. CDR3 size: 13 residues. The CDR3 spells CASSEGQGSGYTF. In DNA, the CDR3 is TGCGCCAGCAGTGAAGGACAGGGTAGTGGCTACACCTTC.

V usage is TRBV29-1 and J usage is TRBJ2-4; D perhaps matches TRBD2 (5 bases). The CDR3 consists of 16 residues. CDR1 is SQVTM and CDR2 is ANQGSEA in the germline V gene. The germline V and J ends were trimmed by 1 base and 1 base, with 14 bases remaining between them. The CDR3 DNA reads as TGCAGCGTTGAAGCTGGTGTTGGGGAGGCCAAAAACATTCAGTACTTC. It codes for CSVEAGVGEAKNIQYF.

This clone was found once. Given a far larger clone just one base away, this is likely a sequencing read error. Other DNA sequences from this sample encode an identical CDR3 as well. CDR3 residues: CASRGGEGAGETQYF. As DNA, the CDR3 is TGTGCCAGCAGGGGAGGGGAAGGGGCGGGGGAGACCCAGTACTTC. This chain uses TRBV9 with TRBJ2-5, with TRBD2 identical over 7 bases. Germline assignment: CDR1 SGDLS and CDR2 YYNGEE. Losses at the gene ends were 5 bases for V and 5 bases for J; bases not matched to a gene: 12. The CDR3 is 15 residues long.

This clone was counted a single time. The V and J genes are TRBV21-1 and TRBJ2-3; the table's D call of TRBD2 was not tested on the DNA. TRBV21-1 is listed as a pseudogene. The CDR3 is 10 residues long. CDR3 in DNA: TGTGCCAGCAACGGTCATACGCAGTATTTT. This sequence encodes CASNGHTQYF.

The chain employs TRBV21-1 and TRBJ2-2; the D segment call TRBD1 is taken from the table without a DNA check. TRBV21-1 is noted as a pseudogene. The length of the CDR3 is 19 residues. The CDR3 DNA follows: TGTGCCAGCAGCAAAGGCTTCGGACAGGGACTAATGAACACCGGGGAGCTGTTTTTT. It is translated as CASSKGFGQGLMNTGELFF.

This chain joins TRBV7-2 and TRBJ1-5; weak D call: TRBD1 (6 bases). CDR1 is SGHTA and CDR2 is FQGNSA in the germline V gene. Trimming removed 5 bases from V and 0 bases from J, with 14 bases in between. The CDR3 extends over 16 amino acids. The CDR3 spells CASSPPGEYSNQPQHF. As DNA, the CDR3 is TGTGCCAGCAGCCCACCAGGGGAATATAGCAATCAGCCCCAGCATTTT.

The chain carries TRBV5-1 and TRBJ2-7; 10 bases align to TRBD1. The CDR3 has 15 amino acids. CDR1 is SGHRS, CDR2 YFSETQ, per germline. J gave up 2 bases and V 4 bases, and 6 bases lay outside the gene matches. CDR3 region: CASSAGTGVTYEQYF. DNA for the CDR3: TGCGCCAGCAGCGCCGGGACAGGGGTTACCTACGAGCAGTACTTC.

This chain links TRBV6-5 with TRBJ1-1; a weak D match, TRBD1 (6 bases). The CDR3 totals 15 residues. Germline assignment: CDR1 MNHEY and CDR2 SVGAGI. V lost 2 bases and J lost 4, with 14 bases in between. CDR3 nucleotides: TGTGCCAGCAGTTACACAGGGTCTGGAGGCACTGAAGCTTTCTTT. Translating it yields CASSYTGSGGTEAFF.

This rearrangement joins TRBV10-3 to TRBJ2-7; D is possibly TRBD1 (5 bases). This CDR3 contains 13 residues. CDR1 is ENHRY and CDR2 is SYGVKD in the germline V gene. The germline V and J ends were trimmed by 3 bases and 1 base, with 7 bases remaining between them. DNA for the CDR3: TGTGCCATCAGTGACGACAGTTCCTACGAGCAGTACTTC. It specifies CAISDDSSYEQYF.

The V gene is TRBV4-1, the J gene TRBJ2-5; TRBD1 might be the D (5 bases). This CDR3 is built from 15 residues. Trimming cost V 1 base and J 2 bases, with 11 bases left between them. The germline gives CDR1 MGHRA, CDR2 YSYEKL. The CDR3 is CASSQVRQGQETQYF. The CDR3 DNA reads as TGCGCCAGCAGCCAAGTCAGGCAGGGTCAAGAGACCCAGTACTTC.

The chain employs TRBV6-5 and TRBJ2-7; 9 nucleotides align to TRBD1. Germline V gives CDR1 MNHEY, CDR2 SVGAGI. The CDR3 loop spans 14 amino acids. The V gene end was trimmed by 4 bases and the J gene end by 6 bases; junction bases not matched to a gene: 7. CDR3 nucleotide sequence: TGTGCCAGCAGTTCCGGGACAGGGTTCACCGAGCAGTACTTC. The encoded protein is CASSSGTGFTEQYF.

Here the CDR3 reads CASSLVDDMRKYGYTF. The DNA of the CDR3 is TGTGCCAGCAGCTTAGTCGATGACATGCGAAAGTATGGCTACACCTTC. The V gene is TRBV7-2, the J gene TRBJ1-2; no definite D call. CDR1 and CDR2 from the germline V gene are SGHTA and FQGNSA. This CDR3 is 16 amino acids long. The V end was cut by 1 base, the J end by 5 bases, with 17 bases between.

This chain links TRBV2 with TRBJ1-2; 8 bases fit TRBD1. Per the germline V gene, CDR1 is SNHLY and CDR2 is FYNNEI. This CDR3 is 13 amino acids long. V lost 4 bases, J lost 6 bases, and 4 bases stayed unmatched. The DNA of the CDR3 is TGTGCCAGCAGTGCAGGGACAGGCCATGGCTACACCTTC. This translates into CASSAGTGHGYTF. The complete variable domain, with remaining parts taken from reference TRBV2 and TRBJ1-2, reads EPEVTQTPSHQVTQMGQEVILRCVPISNHLYFYWYRQILGQKVEFLVSFYNNEISEKSEIFDDQFSVERPDGSNFTLKIRSTKLEDSAMYFCASSAGTGHGYTFGSGTRLTVV.

This clone was detected a few times. Other DNA sequences in this specimen translate into the identical CDR3. The chain recombines TRBV4-1 with TRBJ2-1; D gene uncertain. Germline V gene lookup returns CDR1 MGHRA and CDR2 YSYEKL. The V and J ends lost 3 bases and 6 bases respectively, with 3 bases between them. CDR3 length: 11 residues. The DNA for the CDR3 is TGCGCCAGCAGCCAGAGCAATGAGCAGTTCTTC. It is translated as CASSQSNEQFF.

V usage is TRBV6-5 and J usage is TRBJ2-7; D perhaps matches TRBD2 (6 bases). CDR1 and CDR2 (germline): MNHEY, SVGAGI. CDR3 size: 11 residues. Trimming left V 7 bases short and J 3 bases short, with 7 bases between. The CDR3 spells CASKGGYEQYF. The CDR3 nucleotides read TGTGCCAGCAAGGGAGGCTACGAGCAGTACTTC.

The V gene is TRBV5-1, the J gene TRBJ2-7; 7 nucleotides match TRBD2. Trimming at V came to 4 bases and at J to 3 bases, leaving 1 base not matched to a gene. Germline CDR1 SGHRS, CDR2 YFSETQ. This CDR3 has 12 residues. The CDR3 region has the DNA TGCGCCAGCAGCCGGGGGGACTACGAGCAGTACTTC. This gives the protein CASSRGDYEQYF.

The V and J genes are TRBV19 and TRBJ2-3; TRBD2 is a possible D gene (6 bases). Germline CDR1 reads LNHDA; CDR2 reads SQIVND (reference sequence). V was cut by 1 base and J by 1 base, with 9 bases left in between. This CDR3 is built from 15 residues. CDR3 region: CASSIVAGRTDTQYF. The CDR3 DNA sequence: TGTGCCAGTAGTATAGTTGCGGGGCGCACAGATACGCAGTATTTT.

The chain couples TRBV5-1 to TRBJ2-1; D is unresolved. Trimming stripped 8 bases from V and 7 bases from J, with 19 bases between. CDR3 length equals 14 residues. Germline assignment: CDR1 SGHRS and CDR2 YFSETQ. The CDR3: CASRPLDPGNEQFF. In DNA form, the CDR3 reads TGCGCCAGTAGGCCTCTGGACCCCGGGAATGAGCAGTTCTTC.

CDR3 DNA sequence: TGTGCCAGCAGCCAAGGAACAGAGAATCAGCCCCAGCATTTT. Amino acids: CASSQGTENQPQHF. V is TRBV4-2 and J is TRBJ1-5; D remains ambiguous. CDR1 and CDR2 from the germline V gene are LGHNA and YNFKEQ. V was trimmed by 1 base and J by 4 bases, leaving 8 bases between them. The CDR3 sequence is 14 residues long.

V gene TRBV18 combines with J gene TRBJ1-5; D is undetermined. Per germline, CDR1 KGHSH and CDR2 LQKENI. This CDR3 is 13 amino acids long. V dropped 4 bases and J dropped 6 bases, with 10 bases sitting between them. The CDR3 DNA reads as TGTGCCAGCTCACTAGGCCGGGGTCAGCCCCAGCATTTT. As protein: CASSLGRGQPQHF.

The chain couples TRBV15 to TRBJ2-7; 8 positions match TRBD2. From germline, CDR1 is LNHNV and CDR2 YYDKDF (reference sequence). With V trimmed by 6 bases and J by 3 bases, 13 bases remained unmatched. This CDR3 region has 16 residues. The CDR3 DNA reads TGTGCCACCAGTGGGACGTCGGGAGGGTCTTTCTACGAGCAGTACTTC. It codes for CATSGTSGGSFYEQYF.

The rearrangement joins TRBV6-5 to TRBJ1-1, with D maybe TRBD1 (5 bases). V was clipped by 2 bases and J by 5 bases, with 15 bases between them. In germline, CDR1 is MNHEY, CDR2 SVGAGI. The CDR3 length is 15 residues. Here the CDR3 reads CASSYAPGHITEAFF. CDR3 nucleotide sequence: TGTGCCAGCAGTTACGCACCTGGACATATAACTGAAGCTTTCTTT.

The chain recombines TRBV5-6 with TRBJ2-7; D may be TRBD2 (7 bases). The CDR3 loop spans 14 amino acids. From germline, CDR1 is SGHDT and CDR2 YYEEEE. V shed 4 bases and J shed 9 bases, with 20 bases lying between them. CDR3 DNA sequence: TGTGCCAGCAGCCGCCGGGGGGCCAACGTTGGGCAGTACTTC. Translating it yields CASSRRGANVGQYF.